These T cell receptor beta chains were read from a single sample in a study of shared clonotypes between healthy human individuals. Repertoires were generated with immunoSEQ multiplex PCR, while TCRdb's copy carries only in-frame clones and drops some. This table holds some 2.1 million clones, roughly 96% found once. Sequencing was done on a sample of naive CD4+ T cells sorted from blood. These receptors all stem from a man aged 18 to 29 in good health. Both conserved end residues are part of each CDR3. Each record gives: J gene, D gene, clone size, V gene, CDR3 protein, CDR3 DNA. The D gene is left open where the match is weak. The size entry is marked missing in some rows and otherwise reads once, few, many or a size class.

TRBJ2-3,TRBD2,.,TRBV30,CAWSGLAGSDTQYF,TGTGCCTGGAGCGGACTAGCGGGGTCAGATACGCAGTATTTT
TRBJ1-6,.,.,TRBV28,CASRTSSYNSPLHF,TGTGCCAGCAGAACCAGCTCCTATAATTCACCCCTCCACTTT
TRBJ2-7,.,.,TRBV19,CASSILAWDEQYF,TGTGCCAGTAGTATATTGGCTTGGGACGAGCAGTACTTC
TRBJ1-2,TRBD1,.,TRBV5-6,CASSLPGQSYGYTF,TGTGCCAGCAGCCTACCGGGACAGAGCTATGGCTACACCTTC
TRBJ2-1,TRBD2,.,TRBV6-5,CASSYPAGASNEQFF,TGTGCCAGCAGTTACCCAGCGGGAGCTTCGAATGAGCAGTTCTTC
TRBJ2-1,.,.,TRBV7-6,CASSPYSGPDSNEQFF,TGTGCCAGCAGCCCTTATTCGGGACCGGATTCGAATGAGCAGTTCTTC
TRBJ1-4,.,.,TRBV9,CASSVGRGRANEKLFF,TGTGCCAGCAGCGTAGGTAGGGGCAGAGCTAATGAAAAACTGTTTTTT
TRBJ2-5,.,.,TRBV2,CASSTGTQETQYF,TGTGCCAGCAGTACCGGGACTCAAGAGACCCAGTACTTC
TRBJ1-4,TRBD1,.,TRBV2,CASRETGAPNEKLFF,TGTGCCAGCAGAGAGACAGGGGCCCCTAATGAAAAACTGTTTTTT
TRBJ2-1,TRBD2,.,TRBV19,CASSLLGLAIDEQFF,TGTGCCAGTAGTTTACTGGGACTAGCTATCGATGAGCAGTTCTTC
TRBJ1-1,TRBD1,.,TRBV18,CASSPTGGYTEAFF,TGTGCCAGCTCACCGACAGGGGGCTACACTGAAGCTTTCTTT
TRBJ1-2,.,.,TRBV5-4,CASSWVGGSYGYTF,TGTGCCAGCAGCTGGGTGGGGGGCAGCTATGGCTACACCTTC
TRBJ1-2,.,once,TRBV19,CASTRDPFGSYGYTF,TGTGCCAGTACCCGTGACCCATTCGGGAGCTATGGCTACACCTTC
TRBJ2-2,TRBD1,.,TRBV4-1,CASSQDRWDRAGGELFF,TGCGCCAGCAGCCAAGATAGATGGGACAGGGCGGGCGGGGAGCTGTTTTTT
TRBJ1-1,.,.,TRBV7-3,CASSLMGPTGNTEAFF,TGTGCCAGCAGCTTAATGGGCCCGACAGGGAACACTGAAGCTTTCTTT
TRBJ1-1,TRBD1,.,TRBV7-3,CASSLSGQGTTEAFF,TGTGCCAGCAGCCTCTCTGGACAGGGGACCACTGAAGCTTTCTTT
TRBJ2-4,.,.,TRBV25-1,CASSPRTELAKNIQYF,TGTGCCAGCAGTCCCCGGACAGAGCTAGCCAAAAACATTCAGTACTTC
TRBJ2-7,TRBD2,.,TRBV6-5,CASRLAGGPNEQYF,TGTGCCAGCAGATTAGCGGGAGGGCCGAACGAGCAGTACTTC
TRBJ2-1,TRBD2,.,TRBV7-2,CASSLVSGTYNEQFF,TGTGCCAGCAGCTTAGTTAGCGGGACGTACAATGAGCAGTTCTTC
TRBJ2-2,TRBD1,.,TRBV9,CASSVGGSGQHTGELFF,TGTGCCAGCAGCGTAGGGGGATCGGGACAGCACACCGGGGAGCTGTTTTTT
TRBJ2-3,.,.,TRBV7-2,CASSPWGGSSTDTQYF,TGTGCCAGCAGCCCCTGGGGCGGATCTAGCACAGATACGCAGTATTTT
TRBJ2-1,.,.,TRBV6-7,CASSTTEGYNEQFF,TGTGCCAGCAGTACTACAGAAGGCTACAATGAGCAGTTCTTC
TRBJ2-7,.,.,TRBV11-2,CASSLSWALEYEQYF,TGTGCCAGCAGCTTAAGCTGGGCCCTCGAGTACGAGCAGTACTTC
TRBJ2-1,TRBD2,.,TRBV6-5,CASSWGLAGVNEQFF,TGTGCCAGCAGTTGGGGACTAGCGGGAGTCAATGAGCAGTTCTTC
TRBJ2-3,TRBD2,.,TRBV10-3,CAISEELAGDTDTQYF,TGTGCCATCAGTGAAGAACTAGCGGGGGACACAGATACGCAGTATTTT
TRBJ1-1,TRBD1,.,TRBV5-1,CASSFYGTGKFTEAFF,TGCGCCAGCAGCTTTTATGGGACAGGAAAGTTCACTGAAGCTTTCTTT
TRBJ1-4,.,.,TRBV30,CAWSLREKLFF,TGTGCCTGGAGTCTTCGAGAAAAACTGTTTTTT
TRBJ1-4,.,.,TRBV6-1,CASGGGPTFGKLFF,TGTGCCAGCGGGGGGGGACCGACCTTTGGAAAACTGTTTTTT
TRBJ2-7,.,.,TRBV6-1,CASSSGSFREQYF,TGTGCCAGCAGTTCCGGCAGTTTTCGCGAGCAGTACTTC
TRBJ2-5,.,once,TRBV6-6,CASSPTTMQETQYF,TGTGCCAGCAGCCCTACAACCATGCAAGAGACCCAGTACTTC
TRBJ1-4,.,.,TRBV28,CASSPQGPGIREKLFF,TGTGCCAGCAGTCCCCAAGGCCCGGGCATTAGGGAAAAACTGTTTTTT
TRBJ2-3,TRBD2,once,TRBV7-3,CASSLTGGSDTQYF,TGTGCCAGCAGCTTAACGGGAGGGTCAGATACGCAGTATTTT
TRBJ2-1,TRBD1,.,TRBV2,CASRFRSTGDNEQFF,TGTGCCAGCAGGTTCCGTTCGACAGGGGACAATGAGCAGTTCTTC
TRBJ2-7,.,.,TRBV6-6,CASSPTGWHEQYF,TGTGCCAGCAGCCCCACAGGGTGGCACGAGCAGTACTTC
TRBJ1-1,.,.,TRBV28,CASSLYMGSAGSMRAFF,TGTGCCAGCAGTTTATATATGGGGTCAGCAGGATCGATGCGTGCTTTCTTT
TRBJ1-4,.,.,TRBV18,CASSPAMDSRATNEKLFF,TGTGCCAGCTCACCAGCCATGGACTCTCGGGCAACTAATGAAAAACTGTTTTTT